This passage covers 29 T cell receptor beta chains from one sample sequenced in a study of control samples from healthy donors and cancer patients (TCRdb year 2020). The library was made by the immunoSEQ multiplex PCR assay. Sourced from immuneACCESS, this table was stored by TCRdb with only in-frame sequences that have V and J called. A share of the clones is absent; for the studies checked, an unresolved V gene accounts for under half, and the remainder has no known explanation. The sample contains tens of thousands of clones, nearly 96% of them found a single time. The biggest ten clones account for around 1.9% of the sample. Sample: blood. The receptors shown here come from a woman aged 25 to 39 in good health.

V gene TRBV9 combines with J gene TRBJ2-3; D remains unclear. The CDR3 sequence is 13 residues long. The ends were cut back, 0 bases at V and 2 bases at J, with 4 bases in the middle. Germline lookup yields CDR1 SGDLS and CDR2 YYNGEE. In nucleotides, the CDR3 is TGTGCCAGCAGCGTAGGGAACACAGATACGCAGTATTTT. Translating it yields CASSVGNTDTQYF.

The J gene is TRBJ2-7, the V gene TRBV2; D is undetermined. CDR1 and CDR2 (germline): SNHLY, FYNNEI. Trimming cost V 8 bases and J 0 bases, with 14 bases left between them. The CDR3 length is 14 residues. CDR3 DNA: TGTGCCAGCCTGGACGGCCGTACCTCCTACGAGCAGTACTTC. Translated, it gives CASLDGRTSYEQYF.

The chain has TRBV9 and TRBJ2-7; D possibly corresponds to TRBD1 (6 bases). V gave up 4 bases and J gave up 0 bases, with 23 bases separating them. This CDR3 is built from 18 residues. The germline V gene encodes CDR1 SGDLS and CDR2 YYNGEE. The CDR3 sequence is CASSLAPGHGITSYEQYF. CDR3 DNA: TGTGCCAGCAGCTTGGCTCCGGGACACGGGATAACCTCCTACGAGCAGTACTTC.

With regard to this clone: The sample holds other DNA sequences that translate to the same CDR3. This rearrangement joins TRBV10-3 to TRBJ1-3; D uncertain. The CDR3 length is 19 residues. V was pared by 0 bases and J by 0 bases, with 18 bases between. The germline V gene encodes CDR1 ENHRY and CDR2 SYGVKD. In DNA, the CDR3 is TGTGCCATCAGTGAGTCTAACTACGCGACTCATGACTCTGGAAACACCATATATTTT. Encoded protein: CAISESNYATHDSGNTIYF.

V usage is TRBV6-5 and J usage is TRBJ2-1; 7 bases match TRBD1. This CDR3 has 11 residues. The germline CDR1 and CDR2 sequences are MNHEY and SVGAGI. Trimming at V came to 6 bases and at J to 15 bases, leaving 8 bases not matched to a gene. The CDR3 loop reads CASSNGTEGFF. CDR3 nucleotide sequence: TGTGCCAGCAGCAACGGGACAGAGGGGTTCTTC.

This clone was recorded only once. The V and J genes are TRBV2 and TRBJ2-7; TRBD1 agrees at 10 bases. The germline V gene encodes CDR1 SNHLY and CDR2 FYNNEI. The V and J ends lost 6 bases and 2 bases, in that order; junction bases with no gene match: 7. The CDR3 totals 15 residues. The CDR3 bases are TGTGCCAGCAGCGAGAGCGGGACAGGGGCCTACGAGCAGTACTTC. Translation: CASSESGTGAYEQYF.

This chain connects TRBV18 to TRBJ2-1; 9 bases align to TRBD2. The germline gives CDR1 KGHSH, CDR2 LQKENI. The CDR3 runs to 16 residues. The V gene end was trimmed by 4 bases and the J gene end by 4 bases; junction bases not matched to a gene: 8. The DNA for the CDR3 is TGTGCCAGCTCACAAGGAGGCGGGAGGGGTTACAATGAGCAGTTCTTC. Amino acids: CASSQGGGRGYNEQFF.

V is TRBV5-6 and J is TRBJ1-1; 7 nucleotides agree with TRBD1. The ends lost 3 bases at V and 12 bases at J; junction bases unmatched: 14. The CDR3 extends over 14 amino acids. Germline V gene sequence: CDR1 SGHDT, CDR2 YYEEEE. The CDR3 reads CASSSPKTGTRTFF. For the CDR3, the DNA is TGTGCCAGCAGCTCCCCCAAGACAGGGACAAGGACTTTCTTT.

This clone occurred once. The V and J genes are TRBV5-4 and TRBJ2-3; 11 bases map to TRBD1. In germline, CDR1 is SGHNT, CDR2 YYREEE (reference sequence). The J segment lost 4 bases and the V segment lost 1 base, leaving 5 bases of the junction unmatched. This CDR3 is 16 amino acids long. The CDR3 spells CASSLRRTGGPDTQYF. CDR3 coding DNA: TGTGCCAGCAGCTTGAGAAGGACAGGGGGCCCAGATACGCAGTATTTT. Variable domain in full (rest from reference TRBV5-4 and TRBJ2-3): ETGVTQSPTHLIKTRGQQVTLRCSSQSGHNTVSWYQQALGQGPQFIFQYYREEENGRGNFPPRFSGLQFPNYSSELNVNALELDDSALYLCASSLRRTGGPDTQYFGPGTRLTVL.

The chain uses TRBV9 and TRBJ1-3; 8 bases are shared with TRBD1. Trimming took 4 bases from V and 2 from J; bases not matched to a gene: 5. CDR1 SGDLS and CDR2 YYNGEE come from the germline V gene. The CDR3 sequence is 15 residues long. CDR3 in amino acids: CASSSRTGPGNTIYF. The CDR3 DNA sequence: TGTGCCAGCAGCTCAAGGACAGGGCCTGGAAACACCATATATTTT.

This sequence joins TRBV2 and TRBJ1-1; D gene uncertain. V lost 7 bases, J lost 3 bases, and 12 bases lay in between. Germline V lookup: CDR1 SNHLY, CDR2 FYNNEI. The length of the CDR3 is 13 residues. The CDR3 spells CASTRERDTEAFF. The CDR3 DNA follows: TGTGCCAGCACTCGGGAGAGAGACACTGAAGCTTTCTTT. The whole variable domain, remainder taken from reference TRBV2 and TRBJ1-1, is EPEVTQTPSHQVTQMGQEVILRCVPISNHLYFYWYRQILGQKVEFLVSFYNNEISEKSEIFDDQFSVERPDGSNFTLKIRSTKLEDSAMYFCASTRERDTEAFFGQGTRLTVV.

The chain is built from TRBV6-5 and TRBJ1-1; D is undetermined. Deletions cut 6 bases from V and 7 bases from J, with 18 bases between. Germline loops: CDR1 MNHEY, CDR2 SVGAGI. The CDR3 spans 14 residues. The CDR3 nucleotides are TGTGCCAGCAGAGAGAGGATAGGGCTTAGTGAAGCTTTCTTT. Translated, it gives CASRERIGLSEAFF.

This chain joins TRBV18 and TRBJ2-1; D is ambiguous. Trimming cost V 5 bases and J 0 bases, with 11 bases left between them. The CDR3 loop spans 15 amino acids. Germline loops: CDR1 KGHSH, CDR2 LQKENI. The CDR3 protein is CASSGTTHSYNEQFF. CDR3 DNA: TGTGCCAGCTCAGGTACAACCCACTCCTACAATGAGCAGTTCTTC.

The gene calls are TRBV5-1 and TRBJ2-7; 11 bases align to TRBD2. The CDR3 is 13 residues long. With 5 bases clipped from V and 4 bases from J, the junction kept 2 bases outside the gene matches. Germline V CDR1 and CDR2: SGHRS, YFSETQ. CDR3 nucleotides: TGCGCCAGCAGGACTAGCGGGGCTTACGAGCAGTACTTC. It encodes CASRTSGAYEQYF.

J is TRBJ2-1 and V is TRBV5-1, with D uncertain. V was cut by 4 bases and J by 3 bases, with 2 bases left in between. The CDR3 totals 11 residues. Germline V gene data show CDR1 as SGHRS and CDR2 as YFSETQ. The DNA of the CDR3 is TGCGCCAGCAGCCTCTACAATGAGCAGTTCTTC. This sequence encodes CASSLYNEQFF.

The gene calls are TRBV7-3 and TRBJ2-2; D is unresolved. The CDR3 has 12 amino acids. Trimming removed 5 bases at V and 7 bases at J, with 8 bases between. Per the germline V gene, CDR1 is SGHTA and CDR2 is FQGTGA. The CDR3 sequence is CASSPKSGELFF. CDR3 nucleotides: TGTGCCAGCAGCCCAAAAAGCGGGGAGCTGTTTTTT.

The chain couples TRBV7-9 to TRBJ1-6; 9 bases map to TRBD1. CDR1 SEHNR and CDR2 FQNEAQ come from the germline V gene (reference sequence). V trimming: 11 bases; J trimming: 8 bases; junction bases outside the gene matches: 10. CDR3 length: 14 amino acids. CDR3 sequence (DNA): TGTGCCGGTAGATCGGACAGGGGTCATTCACCCCTCCACTTT. It translates to CAGRSDRGHSPLHF.

The rearrangement links TRBV27 to TRBJ1-5; D is undetermined. Germline lookup yields CDR1 MNHEY and CDR2 SMNVEV (reference sequence). Trimming took 3 bases from V and 0 from J, leaving 6 bases between them. There are 14 residues in the CDR3. CDR3 DNA sequence: TGTGCCAGCAGTTTCCCCAGTAGCAATCAGCCCCAGCATTTT. This sequence encodes CASSFPSSNQPQHF.

This clone was detected only once. V and J are TRBV3-1 (or the pseudogene TRBV3-2) and TRBJ1-4; D uncertain. There are 14 residues in the CDR3. V shed 6 bases and J shed 4 bases, with 12 bases lying between them. Germline V gives CDR1 LGHDT, CDR2 YNNKEL (reference sequence). This chain's CDR3 is CASSSGPLNEKLFF. The CDR3 bases are TGTGCCAGCAGTTCCGGGCCTCTTAATGAAAAACTGTTTTTT.

This chain connects TRBV4-1 to TRBJ2-2; D remains ambiguous. The germline V and J ends were trimmed by 2 bases and 9 bases, with 19 bases remaining between them. This CDR3 spans 16 amino acids. Germline CDR1 and CDR2: MGHRA and YSYEKL. In nucleotides, the CDR3 is TGCGCCAGCAGCCAAACCCCGGGCCCCACGGGTCGGGAGCTGTTTTTT. Protein sequence: CASSQTPGPTGRELFF.

This rearrangement joins TRBV27 to TRBJ2-7, with 9 bases aligning to TRBD1. This CDR3 is built from 16 residues. The ends lost 5 bases at V and 4 bases at J; junction bases unmatched: 12. Germline V gives CDR1 MNHEY, CDR2 SMNVEV (reference sequence). The CDR3 protein is CASSHAHPDRGYEQYF. The CDR3 DNA sequence: TGTGCCAGCAGTCACGCCCACCCGGACAGGGGTTACGAGCAGTACTTC.

The chain has TRBV5-5 and TRBJ1-5; the D gene is possibly TRBD1 (5 bases). With 0 bases removed from V and 4 bases from J, the gap between germline ends came to 11 bases. Germline CDR1 reads SGHKS; CDR2 reads YYEKEE (reference sequence). The CDR3 covers 15 residues. The CDR3 DNA follows: TGTGCCAGCAGCTTGGAGAGCGGGGGAAATCAGCCCCAGCATTTT. Amino acids: CASSLESGGNQPQHF.

The chain uses TRBV9 and TRBJ1-5, with 7 bases matching TRBD1. V trimming: 0 bases; J trimming: 7 bases; junction bases outside the gene matches: 7. Per germline, CDR1 SGDLS and CDR2 YYNGEE. The CDR3 has 15 amino acids. DNA for the CDR3: TGTGCCAGCAGCGTAGAGGGGACAGCTGGGCAGCCCCAGCATTTT. The encoded protein is CASSVEGTAGQPQHF.

The chain uses TRBV4-1 and TRBJ2-1; D gene ambiguous. V gave up 1 base and J gave up 1 base, with 8 bases separating them. In germline, CDR1 is MGHRA, CDR2 YSYEKL. The CDR3 is 15 residues long. This chain's CDR3 is CASSQVQESYNEQFF. The CDR3 DNA is TGCGCCAGCAGCCAAGTGCAGGAGTCCTACAATGAGCAGTTCTTC.

The chain combines TRBV4-1 with TRBJ1-1; 7 nucleotides align to TRBD1. CDR1 is MGHRA, CDR2 YSYEKL, per germline. The V segment lost 8 bases and the J segment 4 bases; nucleotides outside the gene matches: 7. CDR3 length: 13 residues. CDR3: CASRQGRGTEAFF. CDR3 nucleotides: TGCGCCAGCCGACAGGGAAGGGGCACTGAAGCTTTCTTT.

The chain is built from TRBV30 and TRBJ2-1; tentative D call: TRBD2 (5 bases). With 4 bases removed from V and 2 bases from J, the gap between germline ends came to 12 bases. The germline gives CDR1 GTSNPN, CDR2 SVGIG (reference sequence). The CDR3 is 14 residues long. DNA for the CDR3: TGTGCCTGGATGGCTAGCCCTACCTACAATGAGCAGTTCTTC. Translated, it gives CAWMASPTYNEQFF.

The chain has TRBV30 and TRBJ2-1, with 9 bases lining up with TRBD2. The trim removed 0 bases at V and 9 bases at J, leaving 6 bases unmatched. The CDR3 runs 14 residues. In germline, CDR1 is GTSNPN, CDR2 SVGIG (reference sequence). The CDR3 DNA is TGTGCCTGGAGTGTGCTAGCGGGAACGGGTGAGCAGTTCTTC. It codes for CAWSVLAGTGEQFF.

This CDR3 reads CASSLWGGDEQFF. In nucleotides, the CDR3 is TGTGCCAGCAGCTTATGGGGTGGCGATGAGCAGTTCTTC. This chain connects TRBV11-3 to TRBJ2-1; D not certain. The CDR3 extends over 13 amino acids. Trimming took off 2 bases at V and 8 bases at J, with 10 bases between the two ends. From germline, CDR1 is SGHNT and CDR2 YENEEA.

The V gene is TRBV2, the J gene TRBJ1-6; D possibly corresponds to TRBD1 (5 bases). CDR1 and CDR2 from the germline V gene are SNHLY and FYNNEI. The CDR3 covers 15 residues. V shed 6 bases and J shed 8 bases, with 17 bases lying between them. The CDR3 DNA follows: TGTGCCAGCAGCGGACTCGGTCTGGGGGATTCACCCCTCCACTTT. It encodes CASSGLGLGDSPLHF.